These T cell receptor beta chains were read from a single sample in a study of PD-1 blockade in classical Hodgkin lymphoma. Produced via immunoSEQ multiplex PCR; TCRdb's table is partial and in-frame only. The sample records just over 35,000 clones, 60% to 80% being singletons. Specimen: peripheral blood mononuclear cells (PBMCs), collected before the second cycle of nivolumab. All receptors derive from a human donor with classical Hodgkin lymphoma. The CDR3 runs from the conserved cysteine through the conserved F or W. D genes are given only for firm matches. Rows give clone size only sometimes, using once, few, many, or a class for an expanded clone.

cdr3_nt,cdr3_aa,d_call,v_call,j_call,clone_size
TGCGCCAGCAGTGAGAGCGGGAGAACCTACAATGAGCAGTTCTTC,CASSESGRTYNEQFF,TRBD2,TRBV10-2,TRBJ2-1,NA
TGCGCCAGCAGCCAAGATGCCGTTTGGAGGGAAACCGGGGAGCTGTTTTTT,CASSQDAVWRETGELFF,NA,TRBV4-1,TRBJ2-2,NA
TGTGCCAGCAGGACAGGGGGCCTGAAAAACATTCAGTACTTC,CASRTGGLKNIQYF,TRBD1,TRBV2,TRBJ2-4,once
TGTGCCAGCTCCGACAGGTCTGGCGCAGATACGCAGTATTTT,CASSDRSGADTQYF,NA,TRBV18,TRBJ2-3,few
TGTGCCAGCAGCGTAGCTGGGGATTCACCCCTCCACTTT,CASSVAGDSPLHF,NA,TRBV9,TRBJ1-6,medium-sized
TGTGCCAGCAGCCTACAGGGTAACACTGAAGCTTTCTTT,CASSLQGNTEAFF,NA,TRBV7-9,TRBJ1-1,few
TGTGCCAGCAGCTCCATCTCAGGGGCCGCTGGAAACACCATATATTTT,CASSSISGAAGNTIYF,NA,TRBV11-3,TRBJ1-3,few
TGTGCCAGCAGCTTAGGGACAGGGGCAGATACGCAGTATTTT,CASSLGTGADTQYF,TRBD1,TRBV7-2,TRBJ2-3,NA
TGTGCCAGCAGCGAATATTCAATCTATGGCTACACCTTC,CASSEYSIYGYTF,NA,TRBV28,TRBJ1-2,NA
TGCGCCAGCAGCCAAGATTTCGGGGGTCAGGGTGAGCAGTTCTTC,CASSQDFGGQGEQFF,NA,TRBV4-3,TRBJ2-1,NA
TGTGCCAGCTCACCCCGACAGGCTTACAACTCTGGAAACACCATATATTTT,CASSPRQAYNSGNTIYF,NA,TRBV18,TRBJ1-3,NA
TGTGCCAGCAGCCTGCAGGACACCGGGGAGCTGTTTTTT,CASSLQDTGELFF,NA,TRBV5-6,TRBJ2-2,NA
TGTGCCAGCAGCCGGGACAGGGCTCACGATACGCAGTATTTT,CASSRDRAHDTQYF,TRBD1,TRBV13,TRBJ2-3,NA
TGTGCCATCAGTGGTACAGGGTCCCAAGAGACCCAGTACTTC,CAISGTGSQETQYF,NA,TRBV10-3,TRBJ2-5,NA
TGCGCCAGCAGCCCGGGCCACCTCTACGAGCAGTACTTC,CASSPGHLYEQYF,NA,TRBV5-1,TRBJ2-7,NA
TGTGCCAGCAGTGAAGTGGGACAGGGTATCAATGAGCAGTTCTTC,CASSEVGQGINEQFF,TRBD1,TRBV6-1,TRBJ2-1,NA
TGCGCCAGCTCCGAGGGGGGCTTCACTGAAGCTTTCTTT,CASSEGGFTEAFF,NA,TRBV5-1,TRBJ1-1,NA
TGTGCCTGGAGAGTAGGGAGGACTGAAGCTTTCTTT,CAWRVGRTEAFF,NA,TRBV30,TRBJ1-1,NA
TGTGCCAGCAGCCGACAAGGGGGACCTGCCTACGAGCAGTACTTC,CASSRQGGPAYEQYF,NA,TRBV25-1,TRBJ2-7,NA
TGTGCCAGCAGCCAACTCGGTGAGGGGGGACTAGAGCAGTTCTTC,CASSQLGEGGLEQFF,NA,TRBV4-2,TRBJ2-1,NA
TGTGCCAGCAGCCTCGTGGGCACGCGAGGGGTAAACACTGAAGCTTTCTTT,CASSLVGTRGVNTEAFF,NA,TRBV5-6,TRBJ1-1,NA
TGTGCCAGCAGTGGAGACAGGGCCTACGAGCAGTACTTC,CASSGDRAYEQYF,TRBD1,TRBV2,TRBJ2-7,few
TGTGCCAGCAGTTACCGAAAGACCGAAGCTAACACCGGGGAGCTGTTTTTT,CASSYRKTEANTGELFF,NA,TRBV6-7,TRBJ2-2,NA
TGCGCCAGCAGACGTCTTGGGACAGCAGTTCTCAATGAGCAGTTCTTC,CASRRLGTAVLNEQFF,TRBD1,TRBV5-1,TRBJ2-1,few
TGTGCCAGCAGTTTTGAGGGACGTCCGGAAAAACTGTTTTTT,CASSFEGRPEKLFF,NA,TRBV28,TRBJ1-4,NA
NA,CASSTSGGSYNEQFF,NA,TRBV6-5,TRBJ2-1,NA
TGTGCCAGCAGTACTGGTGGAGAGACCCAGTACTTC,CASSTGGETQYF,NA,TRBV7-9,TRBJ2-5,few
TGTGCCAGCAGCCCCTGGCTAGCAGTCAATGAGCAGTTCTTC,CASSPWLAVNEQFF,NA,TRBV14,TRBJ2-1,NA
TGTGCCAGCGCTGGACAGGGGCGCGTTTCACCCCTCCACTTT,CASAGQGRVSPLHF,TRBD1,TRBV2,TRBJ1-6,NA